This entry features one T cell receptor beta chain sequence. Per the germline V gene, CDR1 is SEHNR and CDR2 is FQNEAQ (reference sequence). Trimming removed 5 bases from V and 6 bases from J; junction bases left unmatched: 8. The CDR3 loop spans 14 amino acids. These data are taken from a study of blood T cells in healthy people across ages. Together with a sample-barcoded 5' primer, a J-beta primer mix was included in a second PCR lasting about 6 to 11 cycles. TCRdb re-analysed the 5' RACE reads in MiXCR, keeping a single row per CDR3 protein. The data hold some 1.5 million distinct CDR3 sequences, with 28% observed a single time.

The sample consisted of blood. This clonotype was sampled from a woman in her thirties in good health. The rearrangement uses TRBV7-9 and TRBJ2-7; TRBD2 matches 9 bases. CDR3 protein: CASSPREGTSEQYF. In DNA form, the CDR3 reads TGTGCCAGCAGCCCGCGGGAGGGAACCAGCGAGCAGTACTTC. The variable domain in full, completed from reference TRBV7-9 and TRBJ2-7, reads DTGVSQNPRHKITKRGQNVTFRCDPISEHNRLYWYRQTLGQGPEFLTYFQNEAQLEKSRLLSDRFSAERPKGSFSTLEIQRTEQGDSAMYLCASSPREGTSEQYFGPGTRLTVT.